The 24 T cell receptor beta chains reported below all come from one sample, sequenced in a study of T cells in Graves' hyperthyroidism and ophthalmopathy. Researchers took RNA transcripts and amplified the TCR beta CDR3 regions from them. HTBI primers were the set used in a first-round RT-PCR of the TCR CDR3. A single record per CDR3 protein comes from TCRdb applying MiXCR to the multiplex PCR reads. The table has some 340,000 distinct CDR3 sequences, roughly an eighth seen once; the top ten hold around 32%. Sample: blood. These receptors were collected from a woman in her thirties or forties with Graves' ophthalmopathy.

This clonotype has at least ten counts. The V call is TRBV7-8, the J call TRBJ2-1; TRBD2 agrees at 10 bases. The CDR3 has 19 residues. V shed 1 base, J shed 6 bases, and the junction held 15 bases outside the gene matches. Germline CDR1 and CDR2: SGHVS and FQNEAQ. The CDR3 loop is CASSLVNGLLAGAINEQFF. The DNA for the CDR3 is TGTGCCAGCAGCTTAGTAAACGGTTTGCTAGCGGGGGCGATCAATGAGCAGTTCTTC.

This clonotype was seen repeatedly, ten times or more. V gene TRBV6-1 combines with J gene TRBJ1-2; D perhaps matches TRBD1 (5 bases). Germline CDR1 and CDR2: MNHNS and SASEGT. The CDR3 length is 13 residues. Trimming pared 7 bases from V and 8 bases from J, leaving 17 bases between. The CDR3 protein is CASKLRGNRGYTF. The CDR3 DNA is TGTGCCAGCAAATTAAGGGGTAACCGGGGCTACACCTTC.

This clonotype was seen repeatedly, ten times or more. The DNA for the CDR3 is TGTGCCAGCAGCTTAGAGGCAGGGGGGGACTATGGCTACACCTTC. Translated: CASSLEAGGDYGYTF. The rearrangement links TRBV7-2 to TRBJ1-2; TRBD1 matches at 7 bases. V lost 1 base and J lost 3; bases outside the gene matches: 5. CDR3 length equals 15 residues. In germline, CDR1 is SGHTA, CDR2 FQGNSA.

There are many counts of this clonotype. A junction boundary mismatches the germline segment, possibly from a read error. The genes are TRBV7-8 and TRBJ1-2; no clear D gene. CDR1 is SGHVS, CDR2 FQNEAQ, per germline. This CDR3 has 14 residues. CDR3 in DNA: TGTGCCAGCAGCTCCTTAGCGGACCTCTATCGCTACACCTTC. It encodes CASSSLADLYRYTF. The whole variable domain, filled in from reference TRBV7-8 and TRBJ1-2, reads GAGVSQSPRYKVAKRGQDVALRCDPISGHVSLFWYQQALGQGPEFLTYFQNEAQLDKSGLPSDRFFAERPEGSVSTLKIQRTQQEDSAVYLCASSSLADLYRYTFGSGTRLTVV.

The V call is TRBV30, the J call TRBJ2-1; possible D gene TRBD2, 6 bases. The CDR3 has 13 amino acids. Germline V gene sequence: CDR1 GTSNPN, CDR2 SVGIG (reference sequence). The V end lost 5 bases, the J end lost 6 bases, and 14 bases lay between the germline ends. The CDR3 sequence is CAWDYYGGNEQFF. For the CDR3, the DNA is TGTGCCTGGGACTATTACGGGGGCAATGAGCAGTTCTTC.

This clonotype was found many times. V usage is TRBV6-6 and J usage is TRBJ2-1, with 9 bases lining up with TRBD2. The CDR3 length is 15 residues. Germline CDR1 is MNHNY and CDR2 is SVGAGI (reference sequence). Trimming took 1 base from V and 7 from J; bases not matched to a gene: 5. The CDR3 bases are TGTGCCAGCAGTTACTGGCGGGAGGGTGGGAATGAGCAGTTCTTC. Amino acids: CASSYWREGGNEQFF.

This clonotype came up many times. V is TRBV18 and J is TRBJ2-3; D might be TRBD2 (5 bases). Trimming left V 4 bases short and J 6 bases short, with 11 bases between. The CDR3 spans 13 residues. CDR1 is KGHSH, CDR2 LQKENI, per germline. For the CDR3, the DNA is TGTGCCAGCTCACTCCTAGCCGGGGATACGCAGTATTTT. Translated, it gives CASSLLAGDTQYF.

This clonotype was seen a handful of times. The chain employs TRBV6-2 or TRBV6-3 and TRBJ2-2, with D uncertain. The germline gives CDR1 MNHEY, CDR2 SVGEGT. This CDR3 spans 15 amino acids. V lost 6 bases and J 4 bases, leaving 15 bases between the germline ends. The CDR3 loop is CASSLSALGTGELFF. As DNA, the CDR3 is TGTGCCAGCAGCCTATCGGCCCTAGGCACCGGGGAGCTGTTTTTT.

This clonotype appeared a few times. The chain uses TRBV6-1 and TRBJ1-2; TRBD1 aligns across 11 bases. The germline V gene encodes CDR1 MNHNS and CDR2 SASEGT. Trimming at V came to 4 bases and at J to 7 bases, leaving 8 bases not matched to a gene. The length of the CDR3 is 15 residues. The CDR3 spells CASSASGQGAIGYTF. CDR3 nucleotide sequence: TGTGCCAGCAGTGCCTCCGGACAGGGGGCGATTGGCTACACCTTC.

This clonotype was seen repeatedly, ten times or more. The chain recombines TRBV11-3 with TRBJ1-1; D gene unclear. Germline V gene lookup returns CDR1 SGHNT and CDR2 YENEEA. V lost 5 bases and J lost 0, with 10 bases in between. This CDR3 spans 14 amino acids. CDR3 in amino acids: CASSPRVLNTEAFF. In DNA, the CDR3 is TGTGCCAGCAGCCCTCGAGTTTTGAACACTGAAGCTTTCTTT.

The J gene is TRBJ1-5, the V gene TRBV2; the D gene is possibly TRBD1 (6 bases). Germline lookup yields CDR1 SNHLY and CDR2 FYNNEI. The CDR3 sequence is 13 residues long. Trimming removed 3 bases from V and 12 bases from J, with 15 bases in between. The CDR3 loop is CASSEESRGDQHF. CDR3 bases: TGTGCCAGCAGTGAGGAGTCGAGGGGGGACCAGCATTTT.

This clonotype was seen more than once but under ten times. The chain has TRBV7-9 and TRBJ2-7; D remains ambiguous. There are 12 residues in the CDR3. V was pared by 6 bases and J by 5 bases, with 11 bases between. Germline assignment: CDR1 SEHNR and CDR2 FQNEAQ (reference sequence). The CDR3 nucleotides are TGTGCCAGCAGTTTTACGTCCAACGAGCAGTACTTC. This encodes CASSFTSNEQYF.

This clonotype occurred a few times. The V and J genes are TRBV4-1 and TRBJ2-2, with no clear D. The CDR3 runs 15 residues. Germline V lookup: CDR1 MGHRA, CDR2 YSYEKL. Trimming removed 4 bases from V and 0 bases from J, with 9 bases in between. The CDR3: CASSPDNANTGELFF. CDR3 coding DNA: TGCGCCAGCAGCCCTGACAACGCGAACACCGGGGAGCTGTTTTTT.

The table lists this clonotype with many counts. The chain links TRBV19 to TRBJ1-5; D ambiguous. With 5 bases removed from V and 2 bases from J, the gap between germline ends came to 10 bases. Per the germline V gene, CDR1 is LNHDA and CDR2 is SQIVND (reference sequence). The CDR3 extends over 14 amino acids. The CDR3 DNA reads TGTGCCAGTAGTGGCAGGACGGGCAATCAGCCCCAGCATTTT. Its translation is CASSGRTGNQPQHF.

The chain has TRBV6-1 and TRBJ2-7; a weak D match, TRBD1 (5 bases). Deletions cut 2 bases from V and 3 bases from J, with 8 bases between. Germline V gives CDR1 MNHNS, CDR2 SASEGT. The CDR3 sequence is 13 residues long. The CDR3 nucleotides are TGTGCCAGCAGTGAAAGGGGCCTCTACGAGCAGTACTTC. It codes for CASSERGLYEQYF.

In this sample, this clonotype turned up many times. The chain joins TRBV2 to TRBJ1-2, with D hard to call. CDR1 is SNHLY and CDR2 is FYNNEI in the germline V gene. This CDR3 comprises 14 residues. The V end was cut by 4 bases, the J end by 5 bases, with 14 bases between. The CDR3 reads CASSGGSRNYGYTF. CDR3 nucleotide sequence: TGTGCCAGCAGTGGTGGGAGCCGGAATTATGGCTACACCTTC. The whole variable domain, remainder taken from reference TRBV2 and TRBJ1-2, is EPEVTQTPSHQVTQMGQEVILRCVPISNHLYFYWYRQILGQKVEFLVSFYNNEISEKSEIFDDQFSVERPDGSNFTLKIRSTKLEDSAMYFCASSGGSRNYGYTFGSGTRLTVV.

About this clonotype itself: A much larger clone lies one base from this, so it may be a read error. The V gene is TRBV6-1, the J gene TRBJ2-7; D is uncertain. In germline, CDR1 is MNHNS, CDR2 SASEGT. The CDR3 is made up of 15 amino acids. In DNA, the CDR3 is TGTGCCGGCAGTGAACGGGCAATGAACTGGGACGAGCAGTACTTC. Protein product: CAGSERAMNWDEQYF.

This clonotype was detected a few times. The V and J genes are TRBV11-3 and TRBJ2-6; D remains ambiguous. The CDR3 loop spans 15 amino acids. Germline-derived CDR1 and CDR2 are SGHNT and YENEEA. Trimming left V 5 bases short and J 1 base short, with 9 bases between. CDR3 protein: CASSPGLSGANVLTF. DNA for the CDR3: TGTGCCAGCAGCCCCGGGTTGTCTGGGGCCAACGTCCTGACTTTC.

This clonotype was detected many times. V usage is TRBV7-2 and J usage is TRBJ1-2, with a tentative D call TRBD1 (6 bases). Trimming removed 1 base at V and 2 bases at J, with 11 bases between. From germline, CDR1 is SGHTA and CDR2 FQGNSA. CDR3 length: 15 amino acids. The CDR3 here is CASSLVPGTNYGYTF. The CDR3 nucleotides are TGTGCCAGCAGCTTAGTTCCGGGGACAAACTATGGCTACACCTTC.

This clonotype was seen at least ten times. The rearrangement uses TRBV20-1 and TRBJ1-2, with 7 positions matching TRBD1. The CDR3 sequence is 14 residues long. With V trimmed by 0 bases and J by 8 bases, 9 bases remained unmatched. The germline V gene has CDR1 DFQATT and CDR2 SNEGSKA (reference sequence). CDR3 loop: CSARDLGQRPGYTF. In DNA, the CDR3 is TGCAGTGCTAGAGATCTGGGACAGCGGCCCGGCTACACCTTC.

J is TRBJ2-1 and V is TRBV5-4; D perhaps matches TRBD1 (6 bases). The CDR3 consists of 14 residues. The V end lost 4 bases, the J end lost 7 bases, and 15 bases lay between the germline ends. Germline CDR1 is SGHNT and CDR2 is YYREEE (reference sequence). The CDR3 nucleotides read TGTGCCAGCAGCCCGGGACATGGGTCGAATGAGCAGTTCTTC. Translation gives CASSPGHGSNEQFF.

Only a few counts were recorded for this clonotype. The chain employs TRBV29-1 and TRBJ1-2, with unresolved D. This CDR3 has 9 residues. V was pared by 4 bases and J by 5 bases, with 2 bases between. Germline values: CDR1 SQVTM, CDR2 ANQGSEA. Written as DNA, the CDR3 is TGCAGCGTTGGGTATGGCTACACCTTC. It translates to CSVGYGYTF.

This clonotype was seen ten or more times. V gene TRBV6-5 combines with J gene TRBJ1-5; 7 nucleotides align to TRBD1. The CDR3 length is 14 residues. CDR1 and CDR2 from the germline V gene are MNHEY and SVGAGI. J lost 5 bases, V lost 7 bases, and 8 bases had no gene match. The CDR3: CASMTDRVYQPQHF. In nucleotides, the CDR3 is TGTGCCAGCATGACTGACAGGGTTTATCAGCCCCAGCATTTT.

This clonotype has a count of ten or more. This rearrangement joins TRBV7-9 to TRBJ2-3; D is uncertain. The CDR3 length is 14 residues. V lost 5 bases to trimming and J lost 4 bases, with 13 bases between them. Germline V gives CDR1 SEHNR, CDR2 FQNEAQ (reference sequence). Here the CDR3 DNA reads TGTGCCAGCAGCCTGGTTGGGATCGCAGATACGCAGTATTTT. Translated, it gives CASSLVGIADTQYF.